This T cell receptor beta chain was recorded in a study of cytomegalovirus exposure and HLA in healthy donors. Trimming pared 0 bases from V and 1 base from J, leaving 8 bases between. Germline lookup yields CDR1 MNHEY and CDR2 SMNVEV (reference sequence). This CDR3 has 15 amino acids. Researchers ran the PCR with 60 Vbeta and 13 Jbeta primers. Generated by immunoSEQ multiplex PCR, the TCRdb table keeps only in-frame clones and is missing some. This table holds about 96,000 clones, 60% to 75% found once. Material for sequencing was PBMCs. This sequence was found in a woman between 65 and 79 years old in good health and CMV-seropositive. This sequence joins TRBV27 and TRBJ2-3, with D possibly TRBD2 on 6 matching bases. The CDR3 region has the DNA TGTGCCAGCAGTTTATCCGAGCGGGGCACAGATACGCAGTATTTT. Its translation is CASSLSERGTDTQYF.